This record covers a single T cell receptor beta chain. Its antigen is undetermined. From germline, CDR1 is LGHNA and CDR2 YNFKEQ. The CDR3 has 13 amino acids. Trimming took 3 bases from V and 9 from J, leaving 12 bases between them. Sequencing was performed with immunoSEQ multiplex PCR; in TCRdb, only in-frame clones are kept and a portion is missing. The table records about 9,200 clones, less than 90% of them present only once. The data derive from a study of PD-1 blockade in mismatch repair-deficient tumors. The time point here: roughly 10-day in vitro stimulation with candidate mutation-associated neoantigen peptide 1. Seven ELISpot-reactive neoantigen peptides each drove a 10-day in vitro stimulation.

The sequencing used cells cultured in vitro, collected from a patient treated with pembrolizumab. This sequence was found in an adult with mismatch repair-deficient cancer. V and J are TRBV4-2 and TRBJ2-1; D remains ambiguous. The DNA for the CDR3 is TGTGCCAGCAGCCATCCTGACCCCTCTGAGCAGTTCTTC. Translation: CASSHPDPSEQFF.